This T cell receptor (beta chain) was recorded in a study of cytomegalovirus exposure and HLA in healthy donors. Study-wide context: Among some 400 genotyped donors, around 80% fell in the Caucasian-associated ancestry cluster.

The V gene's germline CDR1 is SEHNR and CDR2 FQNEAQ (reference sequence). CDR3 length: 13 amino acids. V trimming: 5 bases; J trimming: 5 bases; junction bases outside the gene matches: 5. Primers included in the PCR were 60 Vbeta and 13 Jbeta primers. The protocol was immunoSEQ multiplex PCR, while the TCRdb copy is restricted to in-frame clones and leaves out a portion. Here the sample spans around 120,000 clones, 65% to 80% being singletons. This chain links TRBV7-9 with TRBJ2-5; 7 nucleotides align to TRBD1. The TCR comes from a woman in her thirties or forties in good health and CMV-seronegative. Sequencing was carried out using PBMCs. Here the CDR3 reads CASSVQGQETQYF. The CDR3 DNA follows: TGTGCCAGCAGCGTACAGGGACAGGAGACCCAGTACTTC.